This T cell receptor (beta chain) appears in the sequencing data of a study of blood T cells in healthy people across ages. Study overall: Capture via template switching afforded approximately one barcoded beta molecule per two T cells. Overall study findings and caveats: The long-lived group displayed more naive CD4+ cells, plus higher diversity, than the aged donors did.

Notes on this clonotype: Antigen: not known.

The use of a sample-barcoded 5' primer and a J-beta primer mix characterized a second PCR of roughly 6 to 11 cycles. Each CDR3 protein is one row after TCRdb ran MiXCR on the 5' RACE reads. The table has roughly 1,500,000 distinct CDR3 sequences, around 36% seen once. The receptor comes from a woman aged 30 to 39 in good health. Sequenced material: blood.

CDR3 sequence reads: CASSLASLGVTEAFF. Written as DNA, the CDR3 is TGTGCCAGCAGCTTAGCGTCTCTCGGGGTCACTGAAGCTTTCTTT. V usage is TRBV7-8 and J usage is TRBJ1-1, with D uncertain. The CDR3 is 15 residues long. Germline loops: CDR1 SGHVS, CDR2 FQNEAQ. The ends were cut back, 0 bases at V and 4 bases at J, with 12 bases in the middle.